The 26 T cell receptor beta chains reported below all come from one sample, sequenced in a study of T cell changes during pregnancy in multiple sclerosis. Libraries were prepared by immunoSEQ multiplex PCR; TCRdb keeps only in-frame clonotypes and omits some of them. The sample lists 30,000 to 45,000 clones; about 92% were seen once. The sample here was CD8+ T cells from peripheral blood mononuclear cells, taken before pregnancy. These receptors originate from a female donor with multiple sclerosis, enrolled in a pregnancy study.

This chain connects TRBV5-1 to TRBJ2-7, with D unresolved. Germline V lookup: CDR1 SGHRS, CDR2 YFSETQ. V was shortened by 0 bases and J by 0 bases, with 4 bases between the two germline ends. The CDR3 runs 13 residues. The CDR3 region has the DNA TGCGCCAGCAGCTTGGCGAGCTCCTACGAGCAGTACTTC. It is translated as CASSLASSYEQYF.

The V gene is TRBV5-1, the J gene TRBJ1-1, with D perhaps TRBD1 (5 bases). Trimming pared 2 bases from V and 4 bases from J, leaving 12 bases between. CDR3 size: 14 residues. The germline CDR1 and CDR2 sequences are SGHRS and YFSETQ. CDR3 protein: CASSLAREATEAFF. The DNA for the CDR3 is TGCGCCAGCAGCTTAGCCAGGGAGGCCACTGAAGCTTTCTTT.

The chain recombines TRBV16 with TRBJ2-7; D may be TRBD2 (6 bases). Trimming cost V 4 bases and J 3 bases, with 7 bases left between them. In germline, CDR1 is KGHSY, CDR2 FQNENV. CDR3 size: 12 residues. The CDR3 sequence: CASSRGDYEQYF. CDR3 DNA sequence: TGTGCCAGCAGCCGGGGGGACTACGAGCAGTACTTC.

This sequence joins TRBV19 and TRBJ1-2, with TRBD1 matching over 7 bases. Germline V gives CDR1 LNHDA, CDR2 SQIVND (reference sequence). After removal of 3 bases from V and 6 bases from J, the junction contained 4 bases not matched to a gene. CDR3 length: 13 residues. CDR3 in DNA: TGTGCCAGTAGTATTAGGGGGCGTGATGGCTACACCTTC. Protein: CASSIRGRDGYTF. Filled out from reference TRBV19 and TRBJ1-2, the complete variable domain reads DGGITQSPKYLFRKEGQNVTLSCEQNLNHDAMYWYRQDPGQGLRLIYYSQIVNDFQKGDIAEGYSVSREKKESFPLTVTSAQKNPTAFYLCASSIRGRDGYTFGSGTRLTVV.

This clone was recorded once. The rearrangement links TRBV9 to TRBJ1-3; tentative D call: TRBD1 (6 bases). Between the trimmed V and J ends, which lost 2 bases and 2 bases, there was a span of 11 bases. Germline V lookup: CDR1 SGDLS, CDR2 YYNGEE. The CDR3 is 15 amino acids. Here the CDR3 reads CASSVRGRTGNTIYF. The CDR3 region has the DNA TGTGCCAGCAGCGTCAGGGGCAGGACTGGAAACACCATATATTTT.

V usage is TRBV11-2 and J usage is TRBJ2-7; a weak D match, TRBD2 (7 bases). CDR1 is SGHAT, CDR2 FQNNGV, per germline. The CDR3 has 15 residues. V was clipped by 7 bases and J by 0 bases, with 16 bases between them. For the CDR3, the DNA is TGTGCCAGCACCGAAGAGGGGGGGGGCTCCTACGAGCAGTACTTC. This encodes CASTEEGGGSYEQYF.

This sequence joins TRBV28 and TRBJ2-1, with D perhaps TRBD1 (5 bases). The ends were cut back, 2 bases at V and 6 bases at J, with 5 bases in the middle. CDR3 length: 12 amino acids. Germline values: CDR1 MDHEN, CDR2 SYDVKM. The DNA of the CDR3 is TGTGCCAGCAGTTTAGACAGCAATGAGCAGTTCTTC. Protein product: CASSLDSNEQFF.

A single count supports this clone. The rearrangement uses TRBV5-3 and TRBJ1-3; 7 bases line up with TRBD1. TRBV5-3 is an ORF for which the function is uncertain. The V and J ends lost 0 bases and 0 bases, in that order; junction bases with no gene match: 12. The CDR3 spans 19 residues. This CDR3 is CARSLGGGGWMTSGNTIYF. The CDR3, as DNA: TGTGCCAGAAGCTTGGGAGGGGGCGGCTGGATGACCTCTGGAAACACCATATATTTT.

V is TRBV6-7 and J is TRBJ2-1, with 7 bases identical to TRBD1. TRBV6-7 is an ORF for which the function is uncertain. V lost 0 bases and J lost 2; bases outside the gene matches: 4. This CDR3 contains 16 residues. The CDR3 bases are TGTGCCAGCAGTTACTCAAACAGGGGTACCTACAATGAGCAGTTCTTC. This sequence encodes CASSYSNRGTYNEQFF.

The V and J genes are TRBV9 and TRBJ2-5, with D maybe TRBD2 (5 bases). V was pared by 4 bases and J by 5 bases, with 12 bases between. The length of the CDR3 is 13 residues. Germline V gene sequence: CDR1 SGDLS, CDR2 YYNGEE. The CDR3 region is CASSRGGGETQYF. CDR3 DNA sequence: TGTGCCAGCAGCCGGGGTGGTGGGGAGACCCAGTACTTC. Variable domain in full (rest from reference TRBV9 and TRBJ2-5): DSGVTQTPKHLITATGQRVTLRCSPRSGDLSVYWYQQSLDQGLQFLIQYYNGEERAKGNILERFSAQQFPDLHSELNLSSLELGDSALYFCASSRGGGETQYFGPGTRLLVL.

V and J are TRBV27 and TRBJ2-5, with 10 nucleotides matching TRBD1. The CDR3 runs to 15 residues. In germline, CDR1 is MNHEY, CDR2 SMNVEV (reference sequence). V was pared by 5 bases and J by 4 bases, with 7 bases of the junction left unmatched. CDR3 bases: TGTGCCAGCAGTCCCCGGACAGGGGGAGGAGAGACCCAGTACTTC. Translated: CASSPRTGGGETQYF.

This chain uses TRBV7-9 with TRBJ2-5, with D possibly matching TRBD2 (5 bases). The CDR3 sequence is 14 residues long. From germline, CDR1 is SEHNR and CDR2 FQNEAQ (reference sequence). Between the trimmed V and J ends, which lost 4 bases and 4 bases, there was a span of 13 bases. The CDR3 region has the DNA TGTGCCAGCAGCTCCTCTCTACGGGGAGAGACCCAGTACTTC. This gives the protein CASSSSLRGETQYF.

V gene TRBV5-6 combines with J gene TRBJ2-7, with TRBD1 matching over 7 bases. The V segment lost 5 bases and the J segment 7 bases; nucleotides outside the gene matches: 12. In germline, CDR1 is SGHDT, CDR2 YYEEEE. The CDR3 runs 14 residues. The CDR3 reads CASSFRDSVGEQYF. CDR3 in DNA: TGTGCCAGCAGTTTTAGGGACAGCGTAGGGGAGCAGTACTTC.

The V call is TRBV6-1, the J call TRBJ2-1, with D perhaps TRBD2 (5 bases). Per germline, CDR1 MNHNS and CDR2 SASEGT. The CDR3 has 15 amino acids. V was shortened by 1 base and J by 4 bases, with 11 bases between the two germline ends. This chain's CDR3 is CASSEVGVGYNEQFF. CDR3 coding DNA: TGTGCCAGCAGTGAAGTCGGGGTGGGGTACAATGAGCAGTTCTTC.

The chain has TRBV30 and TRBJ1-1, with D possibly matching TRBD1 (6 bases). The CDR3 contains 13 residues. The germline V gene has CDR1 GTSNPN and CDR2 SVGIG (reference sequence). The V and J ends lost 2 bases and 7 bases respectively, with 14 bases between them. CDR3 residues: CAWSREGTYEAFF. In nucleotides, the CDR3 is TGTGCCTGGAGTAGGGAAGGGACATATGAAGCTTTCTTT.

This chain connects TRBV27 to TRBJ1-2; maybe TRBD1 (5 bases). Trimming cost V 11 bases and J 8 bases, with 21 bases left between them. Germline V CDR1 and CDR2: MNHEY, SMNVEV (reference sequence). This CDR3 is built from 13 residues. The CDR3 DNA is TGTGCCTCGGCGGGACCGTCGTTTTGGGGCTACACCTTC. Protein product: CASAGPSFWGYTF.

This rearrangement joins TRBV27 to TRBJ1-4; 8 bases are shared with TRBD1. Looked up from germline, CDR1 is MNHEY and CDR2 is SMNVEV (reference sequence). V lost 8 bases, J lost 8 bases, and 7 bases stayed unmatched. The CDR3 runs to 13 residues. CDR3 sequence (DNA): TGTGCCAGCGGCGGGACAGGACGAGAAAAACTGTTTTTT. The encoded protein is CASGGTGREKLFF.

The chain couples TRBV18 to TRBJ1-1, with D possibly matching TRBD1 (5 bases). CDR1 is KGHSH and CDR2 is LQKENI in the germline V gene. The CDR3 runs to 17 residues. V was trimmed by 0 bases and J by 3 bases, leaving 17 bases between them. The CDR3 nucleotides read TGTGCCAGCTCACCACCACGCGAAACCGCCAGGGACACTGAAGCTTTCTTT. This gives the protein CASSPPRETARDTEAFF.

V usage is TRBV7-9 and J usage is TRBJ2-7, with 10 bases lining up with TRBD2. The germline CDR1 and CDR2 sequences are SEHNR and FQNEAQ (reference sequence). The CDR3 has 16 amino acids. The junction had 10 bases not matched to a gene; V was cut back by 5 bases and J by 3 bases. The CDR3 nucleotides read TGTGCCAGCAGCGGAGATCTAGCGGGAGACTTCTACGAGCAGTACTTC. Its translation is CASSGDLAGDFYEQYF.

The chain employs TRBV9 and TRBJ1-2; the match to TRBD1 covers 10 bases. CDR1 is SGDLS, CDR2 YYNGEE, per germline. The V gene end was trimmed by 3 bases and the J gene end by 7 bases; junction bases not matched to a gene: 6. The length of the CDR3 is 14 residues. The CDR3, as DNA: TGTGCCAGCAGCGACAGACAGGGGGCCTCTGGCTACACCTTC. Translated: CASSDRQGASGYTF.

V usage is TRBV7-9 and J usage is TRBJ1-3, with D hard to call. The CDR3 loop spans 15 amino acids. V lost 2 bases and J 4 bases, leaving 12 bases between the germline ends. From germline, CDR1 is SEHNR and CDR2 FQNEAQ (reference sequence). CDR3 protein: CASSLLQTLGNTIYF. DNA for the CDR3: TGTGCCAGCAGCTTACTACAGACCCTGGGAAACACCATATATTTT. Supplemented by reference TRBV7-9 and TRBJ1-3, the full variable domain reads DTGVSQNPRHKITKRGQNVTFRCDPISEHNRLYWYRQTLGQGPEFLTYFQNEAQLEKSRLLSDRFSAERPKGSFSTLEIQRTEQGDSAMYLCASSLLQTLGNTIYFGEGSWLTVV.

V gene TRBV27 combines with J gene TRBJ1-1; D might be TRBD1 (6 bases). V lost 5 bases to trimming and J lost 0 bases, with 13 bases between them. CDR3 size: 15 residues. CDR1 is MNHEY, CDR2 SMNVEV, per germline (reference sequence). The CDR3 DNA reads TGTGCCAGCAGTCCTCGGACAGCCCTGAACACTGAAGCTTTCTTT. It yields the protein CASSPRTALNTEAFF.

The DNA of the CDR3 is TGTGCCAGCAGTGTGCCGGTAGCGGGAGGGCAGTACGAGCAGTACTTC. Protein product: CASSVPVAGGQYEQYF. This chain joins TRBV27 and TRBJ2-7; TRBD2 agrees at 11 bases. This CDR3 is 16 amino acids long. V shed 5 bases, J shed 4 bases, and the junction held 10 bases outside the gene matches. Germline CDR1 is MNHEY and CDR2 is SMNVEV (reference sequence).

The chain is built from TRBV7-8 and TRBJ2-4; D gene uncertain. Trimming took off 5 bases at V and 3 bases at J, with 14 bases between the two ends. CDR1 is SGHVS, CDR2 FQNEAQ, per germline. The CDR3 runs to 15 residues. The DNA of the CDR3 is TGTGCCAGCAGCAACACCGGAACGGGCAAAAACATTCAGTACTTC. Translation: CASSNTGTGKNIQYF.

V gene TRBV7-7 combines with J gene TRBJ2-1, with 14 bases aligning to TRBD2. The V and J ends lost 2 bases and 9 bases, in that order; junction bases with no gene match: 3. The length of the CDR3 is 15 residues. Germline V gene sequence: CDR1 SSHAT, CDR2 FNYEAQ (reference sequence). For the CDR3, the DNA is TGTGCCAGCAGCTTAACGACTAGCGGGAGGGGTGAGCAGTTCTTC. The encoded protein is CASSLTTSGRGEQFF.

The rearrangement joins TRBV7-8 to TRBJ2-1, with 7 bases fitting TRBD2. The CDR3 has 16 amino acids. Trimming took 5 bases from V and 4 from J; bases not matched to a gene: 11. The germline V gene has CDR1 SGHVS and CDR2 FQNEAQ. For the CDR3, the DNA is TGTGCCAGCAGCAAAGAGCGGGGAGTCAAATACAATGAGCAGTTCTTC. Protein product: CASSKERGVKYNEQFF.